Listed below are T cell receptor beta chains from one sample, sequenced in a study of beta chain features in type 1 diabetes. Measured with immunoSEQ multiplex PCR; TCRdb has only the in-frame clones, and not every one. Of 900,000 or so clones detected, around a sixth appear once; the ten largest clones hold about 0.02%. The sequenced sample was naive CD4+ T cells from blood. The receptors were gathered from a woman younger than 35 in good health. Each CDR3 is given with its conserved first and last residue.

V gene,J gene,CDR3 protein
TRBV9,TRBJ2-1,CASSVDSGSYNEQFF
TRBV10-3,TRBJ2-1,CAIRAGTARGNEQFF
TRBV28,TRBJ1-2,CASSSTGQGTYGYTF
TRBV11-2,TRBJ1-2,CASSRDTYNYGYTF
TRBV4-2,TRBJ2-7,CASSQKGQSWEQYF
TRBV7-2,TRBJ1-3,CASSLVQAGTGNTIYF
TRBV28,TRBJ2-3,CASRAGGSTDTQYF
TRBV27,TRBJ2-6,CASSPVPASGANVLTF
TRBV4-3,TRBJ2-2,CASSSGTQDTGELFF
TRBV7-2,TRBJ2-7,CASSWRTSSEQYF
TRBV11-2,TRBJ2-1,CASSPQGARYNEQFF
TRBV5-5,TRBJ2-7,CASSFALAPYEQYF
TRBV10-2,TRBJ2-1,CASSESGGAGYNEQFF
TRBV7-6,TRBJ1-3,CASSQRGTGNTIYF
TRBV11-2,TRBJ2-1,CASSSTASVYNEQFF
TRBV19,TRBJ2-4,CATTEYGDRDVIQYF
TRBV9,TRBJ2-1,CASSVGGLAGVNEQFF
TRBV15,TRBJ1-3,CATSTNRDKTGNTIYF
TRBV29-1,TRBJ2-3,CSVGTGLTDTQYF
TRBV5-6,TRBJ2-5,CASSPGLGETQYF
TRBV18,TRBJ2-1,CASSPRVAGLANAGGHYNEQFF
TRBV19,TRBJ2-5,CASSIFGPSAQETQYF
TRBV13,TRBJ2-5,CASSPTEGTQYF
TRBV2,TRBJ2-1,CASRQGGEVQFF
TRBV10-3,TRBJ2-1,CAISPGSTYNEQFF
TRBV7-9,TRBJ1-1,CASSPRQGTNTEAFF
TRBV6-6,TRBJ2-7,CASNGQGVHEQYF
TRBV5-4,TRBJ2-7,CASSFSSGSHYEQYF
TRBV28,TRBJ1-2,CASSSPGEDGYTF
TRBV5-1,TRBJ2-5,CASSFGKMGTQYF
TRBV9,TRBJ1-2,CASSADDRASNYGYTF
TRBV9,TRBJ2-1,CASSAAGGDSYNEQFF
TRBV21-1,TRBJ2-6,CASTPRRQGVTSGANVLTF
TRBV6-1,TRBJ2-7,CASSEANTPIYEQYF
TRBV4-1,TRBJ2-7,CASALTSIEGEQYF
TRBV7-2,TRBJ1-1,CASSPPWAGKLNTEAFF
TRBV7-9,TRBJ1-4,CASSLGDGNEKLFF
TRBV5-1,TRBJ1-1,CASSLEGAEAFF
TRBV27,TRBJ2-7,CASSFEPGQGVGQYF
TRBV11-2,TRBJ2-1,CASSSLVAGGQYNEQFF
TRBV7-2,TRBJ2-7,CASSLVEGPTYEQYF